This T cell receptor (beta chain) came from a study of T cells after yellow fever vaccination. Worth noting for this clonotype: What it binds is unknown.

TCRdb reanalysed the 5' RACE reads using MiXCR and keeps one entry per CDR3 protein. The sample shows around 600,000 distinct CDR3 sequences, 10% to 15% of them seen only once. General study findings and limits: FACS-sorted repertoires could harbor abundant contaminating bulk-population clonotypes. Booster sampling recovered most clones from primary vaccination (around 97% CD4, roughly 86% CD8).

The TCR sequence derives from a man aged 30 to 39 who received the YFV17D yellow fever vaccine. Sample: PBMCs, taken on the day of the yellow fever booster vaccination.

CDR3 sequence: CASSPTLNEQFF. CDR3 nucleotide sequence: TGTGCCAGCTCCCCTACTTTAAATGAGCAGTTCTTC. The rearrangement links TRBV18 to TRBJ2-1; no clear D gene. The CDR3 is 12 residues long. The V and J ends lost 6 bases and 7 bases respectively, with 10 bases between them. Per the germline V gene, CDR1 is KGHSH and CDR2 is LQKENI.